The following is a TCR beta chain sequence with its context. V shed 0 bases, J shed 2 bases, and the junction held 5 bases outside the gene matches. The germline gives CDR1 SGHVS, CDR2 FQNEAQ. This CDR3 has 17 residues. The source of the sample is a study of shared clonotypes between healthy human individuals. Repertoires were generated with immunoSEQ multiplex PCR, while TCRdb's copy carries only in-frame clones and drops some. The table shows a few million clones, with 80% to 95% occurring only once. The chain links TRBV7-8 to TRBJ2-1; 9 bases are shared with TRBD2. The clonotype was recovered from a young man in good health. Some clones in this sample may be carry-over from other donors' samples. The source material was naive CD4+ T cells from PBMCs. Subset of the sample: CD45RA+ positively selected. CDR3 DNA: TGTGCCAGCAGCTTAGCAAGCGGGAGGCCCCCCTACAATGAGCAGTTCTTC. Its translation: CASSLASGRPPYNEQFF.